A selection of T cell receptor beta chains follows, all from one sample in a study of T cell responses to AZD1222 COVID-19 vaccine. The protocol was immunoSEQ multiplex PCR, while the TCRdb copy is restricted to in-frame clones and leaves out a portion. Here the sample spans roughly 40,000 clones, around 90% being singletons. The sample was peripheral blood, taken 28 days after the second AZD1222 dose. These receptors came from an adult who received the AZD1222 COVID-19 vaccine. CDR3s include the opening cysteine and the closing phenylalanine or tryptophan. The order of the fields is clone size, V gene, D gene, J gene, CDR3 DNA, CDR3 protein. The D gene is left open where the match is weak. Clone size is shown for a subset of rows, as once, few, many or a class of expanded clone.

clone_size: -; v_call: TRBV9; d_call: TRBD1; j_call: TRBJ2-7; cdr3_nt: TGTGCCAGCAGCCCTTGGACAGGGGAGGGCGAGCAGTACTTC; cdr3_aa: CASSPWTGEGEQYF
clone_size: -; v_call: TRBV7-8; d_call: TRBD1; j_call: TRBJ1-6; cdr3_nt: TGTGCCAGCAGCAGAAACAGGGGCCGAATCAATAATTCACCCCTCCACTTT; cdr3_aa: CASSRNRGRINNSPLHF
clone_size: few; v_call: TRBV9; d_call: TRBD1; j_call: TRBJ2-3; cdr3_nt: TGTGCCAGCAGCGCAGGGGGTGGCCCAGATACGCAGTATTTT; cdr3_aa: CASSAGGGPDTQYF
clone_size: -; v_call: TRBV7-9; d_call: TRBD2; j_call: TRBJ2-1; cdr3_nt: TGTGCCAGCATCCGACGGGCTAGCGGGGGAATTAGCTCCTACAATGAGCAGTTCTTC; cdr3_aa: CASIRRASGGISSYNEQFF
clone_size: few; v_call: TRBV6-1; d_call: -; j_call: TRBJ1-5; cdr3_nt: TGTGCCAGCAGTGAAGCGGGACATAGCAATCAGCCCCAGCATTTT; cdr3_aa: CASSEAGHSNQPQHF
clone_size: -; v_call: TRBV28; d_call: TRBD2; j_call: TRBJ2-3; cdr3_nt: TGTGCCAGCTTCGAGCGGGGGGGCCGCACAGATACGCAGTATTTT; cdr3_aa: CASFERGGRTDTQYF
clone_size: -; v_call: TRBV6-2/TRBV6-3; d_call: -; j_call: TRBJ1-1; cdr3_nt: TGTGCCAGCAGTTACGGGGTGGAAGCTTTCTTT; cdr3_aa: CASSYGVEAFF
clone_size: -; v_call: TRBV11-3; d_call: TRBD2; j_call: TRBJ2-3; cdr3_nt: TGTGCCAGCAGCAACCTAGCGGGGGGTACAGATACGCAGTATTTT; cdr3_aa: CASSNLAGGTDTQYF
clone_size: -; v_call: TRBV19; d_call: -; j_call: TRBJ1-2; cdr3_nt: TGTGCCAGTAGTATCCCCACTCTCCATTCTCAGGGTGCCGGCTACACCTTC; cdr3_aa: CASSIPTLHSQGAGYTF
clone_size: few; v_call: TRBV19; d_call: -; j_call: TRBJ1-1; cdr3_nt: TGTGCCACCATGCCACTCATGAACACTGAAGCTTTCTTT; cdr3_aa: CATMPLMNTEAFF
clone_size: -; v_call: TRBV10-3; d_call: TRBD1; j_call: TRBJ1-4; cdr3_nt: TGTGCCATCAGGGAGGACAGGGGCGGCGAAAAACTGTTTTTT; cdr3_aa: CAIREDRGGEKLFF
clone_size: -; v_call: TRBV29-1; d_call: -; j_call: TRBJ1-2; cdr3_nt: TGCAGCGTTGTACCGCAATGGCAGCGCTACACCTTC; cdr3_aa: CSVVPQWQRYTF
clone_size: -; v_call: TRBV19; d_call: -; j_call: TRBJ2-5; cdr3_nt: TGTGCCAGTAGTATTCAGGGGGGATGGGAGACCCAGTACTTC; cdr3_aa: CASSIQGGWETQYF
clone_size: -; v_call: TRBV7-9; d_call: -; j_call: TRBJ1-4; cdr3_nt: TGTGCCAGCAGCTTAGCAGGAACTAATGAAAAACTGTTTTTT; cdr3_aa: CASSLAGTNEKLFF
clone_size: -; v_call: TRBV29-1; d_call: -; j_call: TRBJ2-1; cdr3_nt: TGCAGCGGAGAGGGGGGGTTATCCTACAATGAGCAGTTCTTC; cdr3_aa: CSGEGGLSYNEQFF
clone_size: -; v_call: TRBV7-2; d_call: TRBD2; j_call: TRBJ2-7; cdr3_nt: TGTGCCAGCAGCCTGTTTCGCGCGGGGGGCTCTAACTCCTACGAGCAGTACTTC; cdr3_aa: CASSLFRAGGSNSYEQYF
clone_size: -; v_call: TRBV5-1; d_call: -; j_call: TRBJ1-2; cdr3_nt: TGCGCCAGCAGTCAACAGGAAAAGCACGGCTACACCTTC; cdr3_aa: CASSQQEKHGYTF
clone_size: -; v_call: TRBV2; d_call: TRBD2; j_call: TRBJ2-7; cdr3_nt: TGTGCCAGCAGTGAGGGCGGGGGGCGTTCCTACGAGCAGTACTTC; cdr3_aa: CASSEGGGRSYEQYF
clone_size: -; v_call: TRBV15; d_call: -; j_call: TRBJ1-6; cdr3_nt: TGTGCCACCAGCCTCGGGGGTCTAGAGTCACCCCTCCACTTT; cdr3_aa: CATSLGGLESPLHF
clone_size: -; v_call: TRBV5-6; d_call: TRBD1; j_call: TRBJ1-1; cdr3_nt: TGTGCCAGCAGCTTGGAGGAGGGGGCACGTGGAAGGAACACTGAAGCTTTCTTT; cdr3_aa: CASSLEEGARGRNTEAFF
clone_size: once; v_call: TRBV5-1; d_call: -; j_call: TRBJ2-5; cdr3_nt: TGCGCCAGCAGGCTGGGCCCCCGAACAGAGACCCAGTACTTC; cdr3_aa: CASRLGPRTETQYF
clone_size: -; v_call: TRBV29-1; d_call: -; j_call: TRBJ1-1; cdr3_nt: TGCAGCGTTGTTATTTACGAGGGGTTGGACACTGAAGCTTTCTTT; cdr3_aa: CSVVIYEGLDTEAFF
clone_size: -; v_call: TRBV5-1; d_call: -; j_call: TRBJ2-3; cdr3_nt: TGCGCCAGCAGCTTGGCTCGTGGAGAATATACGCAGTATTTT; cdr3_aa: CASSLARGEYTQYF
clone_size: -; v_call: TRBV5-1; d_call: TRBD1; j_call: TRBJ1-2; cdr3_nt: TGCGCCAGCAGCTCCCCGGGACAGGGGGCGCAGGGCTACACCTTC; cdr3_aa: CASSSPGQGAQGYTF
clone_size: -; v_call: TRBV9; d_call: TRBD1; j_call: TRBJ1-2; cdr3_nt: TGTGCCAGCAGCGTGGCAAATGGACAGGGGGTCTACACCTTC; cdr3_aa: CASSVANGQGVYTF
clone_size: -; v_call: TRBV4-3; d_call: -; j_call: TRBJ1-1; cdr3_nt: TGCGCCAGCAGCCAAGATGAGGCAGGGGTCGCCGAAGCTTTCTTT; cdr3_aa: CASSQDEAGVAEAFF
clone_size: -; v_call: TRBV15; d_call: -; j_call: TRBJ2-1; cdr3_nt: TGTGCCACCAGCGGAGGGGGTGGTTACAATGAGCAGTTCTTC; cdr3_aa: CATSGGGGYNEQFF
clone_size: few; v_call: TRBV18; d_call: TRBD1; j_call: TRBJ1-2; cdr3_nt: TGTGCCAGCGAACTGGACAGGGCTAACTATGGCTACACCTTC; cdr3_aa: CASELDRANYGYTF
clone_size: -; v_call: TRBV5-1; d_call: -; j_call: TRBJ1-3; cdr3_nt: TGCGCCAGCAGCTTGGGGGCTTCCTCTGGAAACACCATATATTTT; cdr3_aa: CASSLGASSGNTIYF
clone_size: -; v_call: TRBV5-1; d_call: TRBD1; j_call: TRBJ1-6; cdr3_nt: TGCGCCAGCAGCTTGTTAGGGGACAGCAATTCACCCCTCCACTTT; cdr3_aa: CASSLLGDSNSPLHF